Listed below are T cell receptor beta chains from one sample, sequenced in a study of T cells in Graves' hyperthyroidism and ophthalmopathy. MiXCR was run by TCRdb on the multiplex PCR reads, yielding one entry per CDR3 protein. Of more than 150,000 distinct CDR3 sequences listed, about 17% are singletons. Sequencing was performed on blood. Every receptor here comes from a woman aged 50 to 65 with Graves' hyperthyroidism. Both conserved end residues are part of each CDR3. Fields, in order: D gene, V gene, clone size, J gene, CDR3 protein, CDR3 DNA. The D gene is left open where the match is weak. Clone size is stated in some rows and not others, as once, few, many or a class when expanded.

>.|TRBV4-1|few|TRBJ2-7
CASSQGRAPFGEQYF
TGCGCCAGCAGCCAAGGGAGGGCCCCCTTCGGCGAGCAGTACTTC
>TRBD2|TRBV20-1|many|TRBJ2-5
CSARPSGGAGETQYF
TGCAGTGCCAGACCTAGCGGGGGGGCCGGAGAGACCCAGTACTTC
>.|TRBV20-1|many|TRBJ1-6
CSARDLGASDSPLHF
TGCAGTGCTAGAGATCTGGGTGCTTCGGATTCACCCCTCCACTTT
>.|TRBV18|many|TRBJ2-1
CASTRDGGRNEQFF
TGTGCCAGCACACGGGACGGGGGAAGGAATGAGCAGTTCTTC
>.|TRBV5-5|many|TRBJ2-5
CASSFLRETQYF
TGTGCCAGCAGCTTCTTAAGGGAGACCCAGTACTTC
>.|TRBV6-2/TRBV6-3|many|TRBJ2-3
CASSLRDTQYF
TGTGCCAGCAGTCTCCGCGATACGCAGTATTTT
>.|TRBV5-1|few|TRBJ1-2
CASRPSQGSFNYGYTF
TGCGCCAGCAGGCCCTCCCAAGGCAGCTTTAACTATGGCTACACCTTC
>TRBD1|TRBV29-1|many|TRBJ1-6
CSVGTDYNSPLHF
TGCAGCGTAGGGACAGATTATAATTCACCCCTCCACTTT
>.|TRBV5-5|.|TRBJ2-6
CASSRTGRVTFSGANVLTF
TGTGCCAGCAGTCGAACAGGCCGGGTTACCTTCTCTGGGGCCAACGTCCTGACTTTC
>TRBD1|TRBV20-1|many|TRBJ2-3
CSAFSQGADTQYF
TGCAGTGCTTTTTCACAGGGGGCAGATACGCAGTATTTT
>TRBD1|TRBV12-3/TRBV12-4|few|TRBJ1-4
CASSRQGRLPNEKLFF
TGTGCCAGCAGCAGACAGGGGAGGCTACCTAATGAAAAACTGTTTTTT
>.|TRBV5-1|many|TRBJ1-2
CASSLDAKAVYGYTF
TGCGCCAGCAGCCTTGACGCAAAAGCCGTATATGGCTACACCTTC
>TRBD1|TRBV5-6|many|TRBJ2-3
CASSHRQGIGTDTQYF
TGTGCCAGCAGCCACCGACAGGGGATCGGAACAGATACGCAGTATTTT
>TRBD1|TRBV4-1|.|TRBJ1-2
CASSQGDRFNYGYTF
TGCGCCAGCAGCCAAGGGGACAGGTTTAACTATGGCTACACCTTC
>.|TRBV12-3/TRBV12-4|many|TRBJ1-1
CASSLRVNEAFF
TGTGCCAGCAGTTTACGGGTGAATGAAGCTTTCTTT
>TRBD2|TRBV9|few|TRBJ2-3
CASGRSGTDTQYF
TGTGCCAGCGGCCGTAGCGGGACAGATACGCAGTATTTT
>TRBD2|TRBV7-2|many|TRBJ2-7
CASSQNLAGAQEQYF
TGTGCCAGCAGCCAGAATCTAGCGGGGGCACAAGAGCAGTACTTC
>TRBD1|TRBV19|many|TRBJ2-3
CASSRTGSSTDTQYF
TGTGCCAGTAGTAGGACAGGGTCTAGCACAGATACGCAGTATTTT
>.|TRBV7-6|many|TRBJ2-4
CASSLAGLGNIQYF
TGTGCCAGCAGCTTAGCAGGGTTGGGAAACATTCAGTACTTC
>.|TRBV28|many|TRBJ1-2
CASSHAGTAKTGYTF
TGTGCCAGCAGCCATGCCGGGACGGCTAAAACAGGCTACACCTTC
>.|TRBV6-2/TRBV6-3|many|TRBJ2-1
CASSYSGVGSYNEQFF
TGTGCCAGCAGTTACTCGGGAGTAGGGTCCTACAATGAGCAGTTCTTC
>.|TRBV6-1|many|TRBJ1-3
CASSEGAGNTIYF
TGTGCCAGCAGCGAGGGAGCCGGAAACACCATATATTTT
>TRBD2|TRBV3-1|many|TRBJ2-7
CASSQTGLAGEKYEQYF
TGTGCCAGCAGCCAGACGGGACTAGCGGGAGAGAAGTACGAGCAGTACTTC
>.|TRBV20-1|many|TRBJ2-1
CSARDGPVAPKQFF
TGCAGTGCTAGAGATGGCCCCGTTGCCCCAAAGCAGTTCTTC
>.|TRBV7-2|many|TRBJ1-3
CASSRGGSGNTIYF
TGTGCCAGCAGCCGTGGGGGGTCTGGAAACACCATATATTTT
>.|TRBV18|many|TRBJ2-3
CASSREPGTSTDTQYF
TGTGCCAGCTCACGCGAACCCGGGACAAGCACAGATACGCAGTATTTT
>TRBD1|TRBV4-1|.|TRBJ1-3
CASSQGLDRGRWGNTIYF
TGCGCCAGCAGCCAAGGTTTGGACAGGGGGCGCTGGGGAAACACCATATATTTT
>.|TRBV12-3/TRBV12-4|many|TRBJ2-2
CASSLGFPGELFF
TGTGCCAGCAGTTTGGGCTTCCCCGGGGAGCTGTTTTTT
>.|TRBV2|.|TRBJ1-1
CASSGGPRTEAFF
TGTGCCAGCAGTGGGGGCCCGCGCACTGAAGCTTTCTTT
>.|TRBV20-1|many|TRBJ2-7
CSARDRRSSYEQYF
TGCAGTGCTAGAGATCGTCGGTCCTCCTACGAGCAGTACTTC
>TRBD1|TRBV7-3|.|TRBJ1-3
CTSSLQGRGILSGNTIYF
TGTACCAGCAGCTTACAGGGGAGGGGTATCCTCTCTGGAAACACCATATATTTT
>.|TRBV2|many|TRBJ2-4
CATGIKNIQYF
TGTGCCACTGGGATTAAAAACATTCAGTACTTC
>.|TRBV7-3|many|TRBJ1-4
CASSSSSGTNEKLFF
TGTGCCAGCAGCTCTTCTTCAGGGACGAATGAAAAACTGTTTTTT
>TRBD2|TRBV5-1|many|TRBJ2-3
CASRPLTSRPDTQYF
TGCGCCAGCAGACCTCTGACTAGCAGGCCAGATACGCAGTATTTT
>TRBD1|TRBV27|many|TRBJ2-3
CASGPWTGGTDTQYF
TGTGCCAGCGGCCCGTGGACAGGGGGCACAGATACGCAGTATTTT
>.|TRBV27|many|TRBJ2-5
CASSLYQYEALETQYF
TGTGCCAGCAGTTTATACCAGTATGAGGCATTGGAGACCCAGTACTTC
>.|TRBV20-1|many|TRBJ2-7
CSANSLAKALTYEQYF
TGCAGTGCTAACTCCTTGGCGAAGGCCCTAACCTACGAGCAGTACTTC
>TRBD1|TRBV5-5|many|TRBJ1-1
CASRLTGLTEAFF
TGTGCCAGCAGACTGACAGGGCTAACTGAAGCTTTCTTT
>TRBD1|TRBV6-6|many|TRBJ1-6
CASSYQGQGGSPLHF
TGTGCCAGCAGTTACCAGGGACAGGGTGGTTCACCCCTCCACTTT
>.|TRBV6-1|many|TRBJ1-1
CASSYGADLNTEAFF
TGTGCCAGCAGTTACGGGGCAGACCTGAACACTGAAGCTTTCTTT
>.|TRBV27|many|TRBJ1-6
CASSLGPPQIRSPLHF
TGTGCCAGCAGTTTGGGCCCGCCGCAAATAAGATCACCCCTCCACTTT
>.|TRBV6-2/TRBV6-3|many|TRBJ2-3
CASSYLGTSTDTQYF
TGTGCCAGCAGTTACTTGGGTACTAGCACAGATACGCAGTATTTT
>.|TRBV6-1|many|TRBJ1-2
CASSSPAGGLHYGYTF
TGTGCCAGCAGTTCACCCGCCGGAGGTTTACACTATGGCTACACCTTC
>.|TRBV24-1|.|TRBJ2-3
CATSDPRVFPDTQYF
TGTGCCACCAGTGACCCCCGCGTGTTCCCAGATACGCAGTATTTT
>.|TRBV24-1|few|TRBJ2-3
CATSDAANTEYF
TGTGCCACCAGTGATGCGGCCAATACGGAGTATTTT
>.|TRBV6-1|many|TRBJ1-2
CASSPAGGGELRGYGYTF
TGTGCCAGCAGTCCAGCTGGGGGGGGAGAGTTGAGAGGTTATGGCTACACCTTC
>.|TRBV27|many|TRBJ2-7
CASSLRSGEQYF
TGTGCCAGCAGTTTAAGGTCTGGAGAGCAGTACTTC
>.|TRBV5-1|.|TRBJ1-1
CASSSMGTDTEAFF
TGCGCCAGCAGTTCCATGGGTACAGACACTGAAGCTTTCTTT
>.|TRBV11-2|many|TRBJ2-1
CASSLSPNNEQFF
TGTGCCAGCAGCTTAAGTCCCAACAATGAGCAGTTCTTC
>TRBD2|TRBV7-3|.|TRBJ2-5
CASSLGLADQETQYF
TGTGCCAGCAGCTTGGGACTAGCGGACCAAGAGACCCAGTACTTC
>.|TRBV4-3|few|TRBJ1-1
CASSLIGVDTEAFF
TGCGCCAGCAGCCTGATTGGGGTGGACACTGAAGCTTTCTTT
>TRBD1|TRBV18|few|TRBJ2-1
CASGQGVSSYNEQFF
TGTGCCAGCGGACAGGGGGTAAGCTCCTACAATGAGCAGTTCTTC
>.|TRBV20-1|many|TRBJ2-3
CSGLRTTDTQYF
TGCAGTGGACTGCGGACCACAGATACGCAGTATTTT
>.|TRBV7-2|many|TRBJ1-2
CASRSAGARGYTF
TGTGCCAGCAGATCAGCAGGGGCCAGGGGCTACACCTTC
>TRBD2|TRBV9|many|TRBJ2-3
CASSAGTTSTDTQYF
TGTGCCAGCAGCGCCGGGACTACTAGCACAGATACGCAGTATTTT